This entry lists 8 T cell receptor beta chains sequenced from one sample in a study of blood T cell repertoires in COVID-19. The table came from immunoSEQ multiplex PCR; TCRdb's copy has only in-frame clones and leaves some out. Counted here are some 100,000 clones, 82% occurring once; the ten biggest clones make up 6% to 7.5%. The sequencing sample was made of peripheral blood. These receptor sequences come from a man aged 45-65 years with active or convalescent COVID-19.

The V call is TRBV3-1 (or the pseudogene TRBV3-2), the J call TRBJ2-5; the match to TRBD1 covers 8 bases. The V gene's germline CDR1 is LGHDT and CDR2 YNNKEL (reference sequence). CDR3 length equals 16 residues. After removal of 1 base from V and 1 base from J, the junction contained 5 bases not matched to a gene. The CDR3: CASSQGQGAFQETQYF. DNA of the CDR3: TGTGCCAGCAGCCAAGGTCAGGGGGCATTCCAAGAGACCCAGTACTTC.

This clone was found once. This sequence joins TRBV7-8 and TRBJ1-3, with D tentatively TRBD1 (6 bases). V lost 5 bases and J 4 bases, leaving 18 bases between the germline ends. Germline values: CDR1 SGHVS, CDR2 FQNEAQ. The CDR3 sequence is 16 residues long. CDR3 in DNA: TGTGCCAGCAGCAACGACAGGACTTCGGGGGGAAACACCATATATTTT. Translated: CASSNDRTSGGNTIYF.

The chain recombines TRBV6-6 with TRBJ1-3; D perhaps matches TRBD1 (5 bases). The germline CDR1 and CDR2 sequences are MNHNY and SVGAGI (reference sequence). The germline V and J ends were trimmed by 8 bases and 0 bases, with 17 bases remaining between them. This CDR3 has 16 residues. The CDR3 here is CASSTRGSTSGNTIYF. The CDR3 bases are TGTGCCAGCTCGACTCGGGGGTCTACCTCTGGAAACACCATATATTTT.

The V gene is TRBV3-1 (or the pseudogene TRBV3-2), the J gene TRBJ1-2; the match to TRBD1 covers 7 bases. This CDR3 has 15 amino acids. The V and J ends lost 3 bases and 4 bases, in that order; junction bases with no gene match: 8. Germline V CDR1 and CDR2: LGHDT, YNNKEL (reference sequence). The CDR3 here is CASSQDDRESYGYTF. DNA of the CDR3: TGTGCCAGCAGCCAGGACGACAGGGAAAGCTATGGCTACACCTTC.

The chain couples TRBV12-3 or TRBV12-4 to TRBJ1-1; the match to TRBD1 covers 8 bases. The CDR3 loop spans 12 amino acids. The trim removed 8 bases at V and 4 bases at J, leaving 3 bases unmatched. DNA for the CDR3: TGTGCCAGCGGACAGGGCCCCACTGAAGCTTTCTTT. This encodes CASGQGPTEAFF.

This sequence joins TRBV4-2 and TRBJ1-1, with D unresolved. The V end was cut by 1 base, the J end by 0 bases, with 6 bases between. This CDR3 is built from 14 residues. CDR1 is LGHNA, CDR2 YNFKEQ, per germline. The CDR3 nucleotides are TGTGCCAGCAGCCAAGGAGGTGTGAACACTGAAGCTTTCTTT. This encodes CASSQGGVNTEAFF.

The chain links TRBV28 to TRBJ1-6, with D unresolved. The germline gives CDR1 MDHEN, CDR2 SYDVKM. CDR3 size: 12 residues. The ends were cut back, 5 bases at V and 10 bases at J, with 9 bases in the middle. The CDR3 spells CASSAVNSPLHF. The CDR3 nucleotides read TGTGCCAGCAGTGCAGTAAACTCACCCCTCCACTTT.

V and J are TRBV27 and TRBJ1-5, with D hard to call. V shed 3 bases and J shed 7 bases, with 10 bases lying between them. CDR3 length: 13 amino acids. Looked up from germline, CDR1 is MNHEY and CDR2 is SMNVEV (reference sequence). The CDR3 DNA reads as TGTGCCAGCAGTTTTCCCCACTACCAGCCCCAGCATTTT. Protein product: CASSFPHYQPQHF.